The TCR beta chain described here comes from a study of cytomegalovirus exposure and HLA in healthy donors. Comments on this clone: Its antigen is currently unknown.

Study outcomes and limitations: The investigators catalogued some 150 TCR beta chains as cytomegalovirus-associated. The finding came from a later analysis; first-cohort TCR clusters tended to co-occur in the approximately 120 validation repertoires.

Germline V gene sequence: CDR1 MDHEN, CDR2 SYDVKM. The CDR3 sequence is 12 residues long. Trimming removed 7 bases from V and 5 bases from J, with 11 bases in between. TCRdb keeps only in-frame clones here, not all; method: immunoSEQ multiplex PCR. The table records 150,000 to 200,000 clones, about nine tenths of them present only once. The source is a woman in her twenties or thirties in good health and CMV-seronegative. The rearrangement joins TRBV28 to TRBJ1-2; no definite D call. The specimen was PBMCs. The CDR3 here is CASTVGAYGYTF. In DNA form, the CDR3 reads TGTGCCAGCACCGTAGGAGCTTATGGCTACACCTTC.